This T cell receptor beta chain was sequenced for a study of long-term antiretroviral therapy in people with HIV (dated by TCRdb to between 2021 and 2023). Study-level background: Collection of the earliest samples took place about a decade ahead of the 2015 WHO recommendation for immediate ART, at a time when ART was typically delayed until CD4 counts fell. No cross-contamination during QIAcube processing was seen in test extractions of a monoclonal T-cell line run alongside 30 to 35 polyclonal samples. Of the roughly 30 participants with HIV, fewer than twelve were female. A total of over 150 cryopreserved PBMC samples came from 25 to 35 adults with confirmed HIV infection and were collected serially over a mean of approximately six years (range 1-12). This retrospective serial study examined whether starting ART and sustained HIV suppression were associated with changes in the composition and diversity of the TRB repertoire in peripheral blood. The research as a whole found: Starting ART was linked to a significant rise in TRB diversity, yet even with long-term ART the diversity remained significantly lower than in transplant donor controls. Expanded TRB clones identified before ART initiation dominated the repertoire at all time points, although this dominance fluctuated and declined in many PLHIV after ART. CDR3 length ranges in HIV repertoires were narrower than in controls, and network structure suggested an antigen-experienced repertoire with only a slight naive shift after ART. Because cell numbers in pre-ART samples were limited, unsorted PBMC were profiled instead of sorted CD4+ and CD8+ T cells. The samples span the years 2004 to 2017, and the ART regimens used at that time may not be as effective as current regimens. Limited PBMC availability meant only the TCR beta chain was sequenced, without alpha chain pairing. Inferences about post-ART repertoire changes were limited because no data were available on ART adherence, viral resistance or therapy changes.

Participants were included only if at least one PBMC sample before ART initiation and at least two post-ART samples were available. Every participant with HIV received treatment in the United States of America. Before DNA extraction, cryopreserved samples of roughly 0.9-11 million PBMC were thawed and washed. At the time of the earliest PBMC sample for each participant with HIV, ages ranged from about 23 to 60 years. PBMC samples were contributed by each participant from 1-4 timepoints before ART initiation and 2-8 timepoints after ART initiation, with a median of 7 samples. For every participant, serial HIV viral load, CD4+ T-cell count, ART history and demographic data were obtained. Genomic DNA was extracted from unsorted PBMC with a Qiagen kit on a QIAcube, processed in batches of 12 samples. The immunoSEQ hsTCRB v3.0 assay was used at survey level resolution to sequence the TRB variable region. A depth of roughly 35,000-50,000 T-cell genomes per sample was targeted for TRB sequencing. Pooled TRB libraries were sequenced on an Illumina MiSeq with a v3 150-cycle kit. Turning to the authors' computational methods: Repertoire analysis ran in R within a reproducible Nextflow workflow covering QC, data transformation and analysis. Custom analyses were implemented in LymphoSeq2, an R package for AIRR-Seq data exploration. A few samples that produced fewer than 5000 total TRB sequences were removed, so 150 to 200 HIV repertoires were analyzed. Of the 188 retained HIV repertoires, almost 60 were collected before and 129 after ART initiation. Each repertoire was downsampled to 5000 TRB nucleotide sequences, and summary statistics were averaged across 100 downsampling iterations. Only TRB sequences with CDR3 regions of at least seven amino acids were retained for analysis. Diversity was assessed using a clonality score derived from Shannon entropy and using the Gini coefficient. In the repertoire networks, any two of the top 5000 CDR3 amino acid sequences were linked whenever the two sequences differed by an edit distance of one. For TRB CDR3 amino acid sequences, GLIPH2 was used to predict antigen specificity groups and MHC restriction. CDR3 amino acid sequences were matched against VDJdb and McPAS-TCR to flag known CMV, EBV, HIV or tissue antigen associations. Pre-ART, post-ART and control groups were compared with Wilcoxon signed-rank tests and Holm-Bonferroni correction. The immuneACCESS repertoire file appears here via TCRdb, limited to in-frame rearrangements. These files lack a portion of the clones; in checked studies, under half of the deficit traces to unresolved V genes, and the cause of the others is not known. The D gene and trimming were derived from the DNA, and the V and J assignments and clone size from that table. A total of roughly 30,000 clones appear in this sample, 85% to 90% of them only once. Approximately 8% of the sample goes to the ten largest clones.

There are 16 amino acids in the CDR3, from cysteine to phenylalanine inclusive. CDR3 DNA only is kept here, 48 bases in frame from base 1. V and J lose 2 bases and 0 bases, and a span of 11 bases separates them. CDR1 and CDR2 were assigned from the germline V gene (reference sequence) as PRHDT and FYEKMQ. On this clone: The antigen this receptor binds is unknown. It has no much larger one-base neighbor in the sample; base qualities were not kept.

The source of this sequence is a man in his fifties or sixties with HIV. The rearranged chain carries TRBV13 and TRBJ2-1; the D gene cannot be named for sure. The source was unsorted PBMCs, collected 3.2 years before starting antiretroviral therapy. The CDR3 here reads CASSLFGPTSYNEQFF. The nucleotide sequence is given as TGTGCCAGCAGCTTATTCGGCCCGACCTCCTACAATGAGCAGTTCTTC.